These 20 T cell receptor beta chains were all obtained from the same sample, sequenced in a study of cytomegalovirus exposure and HLA in healthy donors. It was with 60 Vbeta and 13 Jbeta primers that the PCR ran. Profiled with immunoSEQ multiplex PCR; TCRdb holds only in-frame clones, not every one. Counted here are about 120,000 clones, 77% occurring once; the ten biggest clones make up under 7%. The sequenced material came from PBMCs. The receptors derive from a man aged 18 to 35 in good health and CMV-seropositive.

This chain links TRBV5-4 with TRBJ2-1; no clear D. V shed 3 bases and J shed 0 bases, with 16 bases lying between them. Germline V lookup: CDR1 SGHNT, CDR2 YYREEE (reference sequence). The CDR3 covers 17 residues. CDR3 region: CASSSRPASSSYNEQFF. As DNA, the CDR3 is TGTGCCAGCAGCTCGCGGCCAGCCTCGAGCTCCTACAATGAGCAGTTCTTC.

This sequence joins TRBV13 and TRBJ2-1; 8 nucleotides agree with TRBD1. J was trimmed by 4 bases and V by 6 bases; bases with no gene match: 5. Per the germline V gene, CDR1 is PRHDT and CDR2 is FYEKMQ (reference sequence). The CDR3 consists of 14 residues. CDR3: CASRPRTGYNEQFF. CDR3 sequence (DNA): TGTGCCAGCAGACCCAGGACAGGGTACAATGAGCAGTTCTTC. The variable domain in full, with the rest retrieved from reference TRBV13 and TRBJ2-1, is AAGVIQSPRHLIKEKRETATLKCYPIPRHDTVYWYQQGPGQDPQFLISFYEKMQSDKGSIPDRFSAQQFSDYHSELNMSSLELGDSALYFCASRPRTGYNEQFFGPGTRLTVL.

The chain has TRBV5-1 and TRBJ2-1; 13 bases are shared with TRBD2. This CDR3 contains 19 residues. V shed 2 bases and J 6 bases; nucleotides not matched to a gene: 14. Germline V gives CDR1 SGHRS, CDR2 YFSETQ. As DNA, the CDR3 is TGCGCCAGCAGCTTCGCGGGCGGGGGCCGGACTAGCGGGAGCAATGAGCAGTTCTTC. Translation gives CASSFAGGGRTSGSNEQFF. Looking up the rest from reference TRBV5-1 and TRBJ2-1 gives the full variable domain: KAGVTQTPRYLIKTRGQQVTLSCSPISGHRSVSWYQQTPGQGLQFLFEYFSETQRNKGNFPGRFSGRQFSNSRSEMNVSTLELGDSALYLCASSFAGGGRTSGSNEQFFGPGTRLTVL.

The chain uses TRBV11-2 and TRBJ1-1; no reliable D call. The CDR3 is made up of 14 amino acids. The germline V and J ends were trimmed by 1 base and 3 bases, with 9 bases remaining between them. The germline V gene has CDR1 SGHAT and CDR2 FQNNGV. Written as DNA, the CDR3 is TGTGCCAGCAGCTTAGGCGGGTGGTACACTGAAGCTTTCTTT. This translates into CASSLGGWYTEAFF.

The rearrangement uses TRBV27 and TRBJ1-2; 7 bases line up with TRBD1. J lost 1 base, V lost 0 bases, and 8 bases had no gene match. CDR1 MNHEY and CDR2 SMNVEV come from the germline V gene (reference sequence). The CDR3 spans 17 residues. CDR3 coding DNA: TGTGCCAGCAGTTTATCCCAGACAGGGACCTTTAACTATGGCTACACCTTC. It translates to CASSLSQTGTFNYGYTF.

This clone appeared a single time. The chain recombines TRBV6-6 with TRBJ1-6, with TRBD1 identical over 8 bases. The CDR3 has 14 amino acids. In germline, CDR1 is MNHNY, CDR2 SVGAGI (reference sequence). With 4 bases clipped from V and 6 bases from J, the junction kept 2 bases outside the gene matches. The CDR3 sequence: CASSSQGANSPLHF. DNA for the CDR3: TGTGCCAGCAGTTCGCAGGGGGCTAATTCACCCCTCCACTTT.

This clone was counted at least ten times. This chain uses TRBV7-8 with TRBJ2-5; TRBD2 matches 7 bases. The CDR3 runs 16 residues. Trimming took 1 base from V and 1 from J; bases not matched to a gene: 6. Per the germline V gene, CDR1 is SGHVS and CDR2 is FQNEAQ. DNA for the CDR3: TGTGCCAGCAGCTTAGTACCTAGCGGAATCCAAGAGACCCAGTACTTC. As protein: CASSLVPSGIQETQYF.

There are a few counts of this clone. In DNA form, the CDR3 reads TGTGCCAGCAGTGAACAGAGAAGCACAGATACGCAGTATTTT. Encoded protein: CASSEQRSTDTQYF. V and J are TRBV6-5 and TRBJ2-3; no clear D. From germline, CDR1 is MNHEY and CDR2 SVGAGI. The CDR3 totals 14 residues. Deletions cut 5 bases from V and 0 bases from J, with 9 bases between.

This clone has just one count. The chain links TRBV9 to TRBJ1-1; 7 nucleotides align to TRBD1. Germline CDR1 SGDLS, CDR2 YYNGEE. Trimming at V came to 0 bases and at J to 6 bases, leaving 5 bases not matched to a gene. This CDR3 contains 14 residues. CDR3 region: CASSVGRGEPEAFF. Here the CDR3 DNA reads TGTGCCAGCAGCGTAGGCAGGGGGGAGCCTGAAGCTTTCTTT.

The chain carries TRBV6-4 and TRBJ2-1, with D maybe TRBD2 (5 bases). The CDR3 covers 13 residues. CDR1 is MRHNA, CDR2 SNTAGT, per germline. V was pared by 2 bases and J by 3 bases, with 5 bases between. Written as DNA, the CDR3 is TGTGCCAGCAGTGACCGGGACTACAATGAGCAGTTCTTC. Amino acid sequence: CASSDRDYNEQFF.

The gene calls are TRBV7-2 and TRBJ2-1; 9 bases map to TRBD1. Germline trimming cut 1 base from V and 5 bases from J; bases unmatched to any gene: 9. Per the germline V gene, CDR1 is SGHTA and CDR2 is FQGNSA. CDR3 length equals 17 residues. CDR3 region: CASSLGVPRTGDNEQFF. CDR3 in DNA: TGTGCCAGCAGCTTAGGTGTTCCTCGGACAGGGGACAATGAGCAGTTCTTC.

The J gene is TRBJ1-1, the V gene TRBV6-5; 8 bases fit TRBD1. The junction had 3 bases not matched to a gene; V was cut back by 2 bases and J by 4 bases. The germline gives CDR1 MNHEY, CDR2 SVGAGI. The CDR3 length is 14 residues. The CDR3 region has the DNA TGTGCCAGCAGTTACGACAGGGGAGGCACTGAAGCTTTCTTT. Its protein is CASSYDRGGTEAFF.

The genes are TRBV6-1 and TRBJ2-7, with D tentatively TRBD1 (6 bases). Trimming shortened V by 7 bases and J by 2 bases, and 15 bases separated the two germline ends. CDR1 and CDR2 from the germline V gene are MNHNS and SASEGT. The length of the CDR3 is 14 residues. CDR3 amino acids: CASTRVQGPYEQYF. The DNA for the CDR3 is TGTGCCAGCACCCGAGTACAGGGACCCTACGAGCAGTACTTC.

The J gene is TRBJ2-3, the V gene TRBV4-1; TRBD1 is a possible D gene (5 bases). CDR3 length: 13 amino acids. V was trimmed by 2 bases and J by 3 bases, leaving 6 bases between them. The germline V gene has CDR1 MGHRA and CDR2 YSYEKL. CDR3 DNA sequence: TGCGCCAGCAGCCAACAGGGTACAGATACGCAGTATTTT. As protein: CASSQQGTDTQYF.

This sequence joins TRBV30 and TRBJ2-6, with 8 nucleotides matching TRBD1. The junction had 3 bases not matched to a gene; V was cut back by 2 bases and J by 0 bases. This CDR3 has 16 amino acids. CDR1 is GTSNPN and CDR2 is SVGIG in the germline V gene (reference sequence). The CDR3 loop is CAWSRQGNSGANVLTF. The CDR3, as DNA: TGTGCCTGGAGTCGACAGGGGAACTCTGGGGCCAACGTCCTGACTTTC.

There are a few counts of this clone. The CDR3 nucleotides are TGTGCCAGCAGCCGCGGTGGGCAGGGGACGGATGGCTACACCTTC. Translating it yields CASSRGGQGTDGYTF. J is TRBJ1-2 and V is TRBV6-5, with D perhaps matching TRBD1 (6 bases). Germline V gene lookup returns CDR1 MNHEY and CDR2 SVGAGI. The V and J ends lost 6 bases and 6 bases respectively, with 20 bases between them. This CDR3 region has 15 residues.

This sequence joins TRBV4-1 and TRBJ1-6, with D perhaps matching TRBD1 (5 bases). Germline lookup yields CDR1 MGHRA and CDR2 YSYEKL. The CDR3 length is 15 residues. V lost 0 bases and J lost 12, with 15 bases in between. CDR3 nucleotides: TGCGCCAGCAGCCAAGAGGGGCCATCGCTGGAACCCCTCCACTTT. This codes for CASSQEGPSLEPLHF.

This chain connects TRBV27 to TRBJ1-2; 9 bases match TRBD1. The CDR3 consists of 14 residues. V lost 0 bases, J lost 7 bases, and 3 bases stayed unmatched. The germline V gene encodes CDR1 MNHEY and CDR2 SMNVEV (reference sequence). The DNA for the CDR3 is TGTGCCAGCAGTTTATCGGGACAGGGTAGTGGCTACACCTTC. This gives the protein CASSLSGQGSGYTF.

CDR3 nucleotides: TGTGCCAGCTCACCGGTCGCCGGGACAGAAGGGACCCAGTACTTC. Its protein is CASSPVAGTEGTQYF. The gene calls are TRBV18 and TRBJ2-5; TRBD1 agrees at 7 bases. The CDR3 runs to 15 residues. Germline V CDR1 and CDR2: KGHSH, LQKENI. V dropped 3 bases and J dropped 7; count of bases not matched to a gene: 11.

The rearrangement uses TRBV6-5 and TRBJ2-1; D gene uncertain. The CDR3 contains 13 residues. V was shortened by 5 bases and J by 9 bases, with 14 bases between the two germline ends. The germline gives CDR1 MNHEY, CDR2 SVGAGI. This chain's CDR3 is CASSASDRGEQFF. CDR3 nucleotide sequence: TGTGCCAGCAGTGCGTCAGACCGCGGTGAGCAGTTCTTC.